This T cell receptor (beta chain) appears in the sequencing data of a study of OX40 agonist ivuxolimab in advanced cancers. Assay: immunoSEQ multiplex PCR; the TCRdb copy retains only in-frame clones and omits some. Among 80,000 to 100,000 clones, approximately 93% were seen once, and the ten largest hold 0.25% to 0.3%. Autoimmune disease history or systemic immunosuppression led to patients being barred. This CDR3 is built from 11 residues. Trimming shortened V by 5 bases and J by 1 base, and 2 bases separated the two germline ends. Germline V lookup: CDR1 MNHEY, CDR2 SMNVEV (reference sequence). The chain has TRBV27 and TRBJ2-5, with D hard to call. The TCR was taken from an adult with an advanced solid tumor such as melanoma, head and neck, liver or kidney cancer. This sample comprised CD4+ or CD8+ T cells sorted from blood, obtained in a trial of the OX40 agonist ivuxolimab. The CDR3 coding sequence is TGTGCCAGCAGTCCCCAAGAGACCCAGTACTTC. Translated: CASSPQETQYF.